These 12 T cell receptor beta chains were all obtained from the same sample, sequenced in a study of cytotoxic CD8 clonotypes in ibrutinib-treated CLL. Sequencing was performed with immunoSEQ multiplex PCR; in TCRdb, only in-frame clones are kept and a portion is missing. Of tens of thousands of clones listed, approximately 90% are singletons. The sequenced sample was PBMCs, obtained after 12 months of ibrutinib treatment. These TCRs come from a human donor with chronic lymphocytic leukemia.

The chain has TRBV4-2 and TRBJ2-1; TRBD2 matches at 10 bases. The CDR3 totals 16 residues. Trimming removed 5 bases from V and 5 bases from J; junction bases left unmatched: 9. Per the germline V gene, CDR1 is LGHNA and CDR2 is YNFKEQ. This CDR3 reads CASSSPLAGLNNEQFF. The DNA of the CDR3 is TGTGCCAGCAGCTCCCCACTAGCGGGGTTAAACAATGAGCAGTTCTTC.

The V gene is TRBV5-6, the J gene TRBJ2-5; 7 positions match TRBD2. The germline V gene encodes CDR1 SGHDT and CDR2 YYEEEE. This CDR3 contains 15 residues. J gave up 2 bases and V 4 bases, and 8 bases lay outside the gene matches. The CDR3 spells CASSPIWEGQETQYF. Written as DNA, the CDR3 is TGTGCCAGCAGCCCAATCTGGGAGGGTCAAGAGACCCAGTACTTC. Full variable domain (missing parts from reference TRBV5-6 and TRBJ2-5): DAGVTQSPTHLIKTRGQQVTLRCSPKSGHDTVSWYQQALGQGPQFIFQYYEEEERQRGNFPDRFSGHQFPNYSSELNVNALLLGDSALYLCASSPIWEGQETQYFGPGTRLLVL.

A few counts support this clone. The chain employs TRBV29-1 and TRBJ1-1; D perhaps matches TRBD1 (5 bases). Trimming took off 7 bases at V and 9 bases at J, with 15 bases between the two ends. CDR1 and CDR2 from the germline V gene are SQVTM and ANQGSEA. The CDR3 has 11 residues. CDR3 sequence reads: CSGLAGGKAFF. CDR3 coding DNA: TGCAGCGGTTTAGCTGGGGGGAAAGCTTTCTTT.

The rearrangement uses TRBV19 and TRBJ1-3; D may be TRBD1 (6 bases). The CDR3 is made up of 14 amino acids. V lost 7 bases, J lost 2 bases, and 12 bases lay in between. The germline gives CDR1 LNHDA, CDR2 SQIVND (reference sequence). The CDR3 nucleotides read TGTGCCAGTAAAACACAGGGTACTGGAAACACCATATATTTT. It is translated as CASKTQGTGNTIYF.

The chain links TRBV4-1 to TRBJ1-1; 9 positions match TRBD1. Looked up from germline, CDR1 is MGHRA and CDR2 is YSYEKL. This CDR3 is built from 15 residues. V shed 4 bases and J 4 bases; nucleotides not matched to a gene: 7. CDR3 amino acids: CASSRQQGASTEAFF. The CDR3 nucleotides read TGCGCCAGCAGCCGACAACAGGGGGCGTCCACTGAAGCTTTCTTT.

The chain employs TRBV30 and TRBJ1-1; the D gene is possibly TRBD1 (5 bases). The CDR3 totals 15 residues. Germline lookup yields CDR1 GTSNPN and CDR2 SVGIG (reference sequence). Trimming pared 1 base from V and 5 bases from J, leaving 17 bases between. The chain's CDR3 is CAWSDAGTPGTEAFF. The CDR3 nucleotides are TGTGCCTGGAGTGACGCCGGGACTCCCGGAACTGAAGCTTTCTTT.

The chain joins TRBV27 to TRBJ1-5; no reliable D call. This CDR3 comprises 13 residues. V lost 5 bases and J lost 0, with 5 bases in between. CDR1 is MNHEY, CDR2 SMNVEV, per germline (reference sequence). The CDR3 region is CASSTYSNQPQHF. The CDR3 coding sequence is TGTGCCAGCAGTACATATAGCAATCAGCCCCAGCATTTT.

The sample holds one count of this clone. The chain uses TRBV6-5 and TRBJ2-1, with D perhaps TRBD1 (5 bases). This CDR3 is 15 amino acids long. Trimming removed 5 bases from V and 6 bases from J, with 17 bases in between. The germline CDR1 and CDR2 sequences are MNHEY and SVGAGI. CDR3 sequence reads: CASSPLDSKSNEQFF. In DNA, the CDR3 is TGTGCCAGCAGTCCCCTCGACAGCAAGAGCAATGAGCAGTTCTTC.

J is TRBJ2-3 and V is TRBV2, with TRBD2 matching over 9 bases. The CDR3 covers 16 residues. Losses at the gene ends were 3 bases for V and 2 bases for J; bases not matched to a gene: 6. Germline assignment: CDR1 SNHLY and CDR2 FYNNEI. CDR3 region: CASSDWLAGNTDTQYF. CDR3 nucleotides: TGTGCCAGCAGTGATTGGCTAGCGGGGAACACAGATACGCAGTATTTT.

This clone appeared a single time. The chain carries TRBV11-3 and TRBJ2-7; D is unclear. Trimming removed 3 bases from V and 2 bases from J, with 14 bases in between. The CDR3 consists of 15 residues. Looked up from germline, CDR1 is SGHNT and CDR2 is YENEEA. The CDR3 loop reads CASSFRSSSTYEQYF. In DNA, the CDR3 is TGTGCCAGCAGCTTCCGGAGTTCTTCCACCTACGAGCAGTACTTC.

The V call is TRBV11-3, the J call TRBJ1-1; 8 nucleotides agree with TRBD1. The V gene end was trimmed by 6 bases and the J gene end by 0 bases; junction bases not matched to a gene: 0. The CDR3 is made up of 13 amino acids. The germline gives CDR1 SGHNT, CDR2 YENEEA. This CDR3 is CASRGQVNTEAFF. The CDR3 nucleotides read TGTGCCAGCAGGGGACAGGTGAACACTGAAGCTTTCTTT.

The CDR3 protein is CAWSVKLAGANEQFF. In DNA form, the CDR3 reads TGTGCCTGGAGTGTAAAACTAGCGGGAGCAAATGAGCAGTTCTTC. The chain recombines TRBV30 with TRBJ2-1; 11 bases match TRBD2. J was trimmed by 7 bases and V by 0 bases; bases with no gene match: 5. Germline CDR1 GTSNPN, CDR2 SVGIG (reference sequence). This CDR3 comprises 15 residues.